What follows are 24 T cell receptor beta chains derived from one specimen sequenced in a study of beta chain features in type 1 diabetes. The study reverse transcribed the entire isolated RNA, so it sequenced expressed TCRB transcripts. The repertoire was sequenced with immunoSEQ multiplex PCR; TCRdb's copy has only in-frame clones and lacks some. The table records about 150,000 clones, roughly 10% of them present only once. Broader study findings: Shorter TCRB CDR3s, moderately but significantly so, marked every one of the four CD4+ subsets in Type 1 diabetes patients.

No antigen is known for these receptors. Source material: central memory CD4+ T cells from blood. These receptors were taken from a woman aged 25 to 39 with type 1 diabetes.

V gene TRBV6-1 combines with J gene TRBJ2-1; the match to TRBD2 covers 9 bases. Trimming took 8 bases from V and 0 from J; bases not matched to a gene: 5. Looked up from germline, CDR1 is MNHNS and CDR2 is SASEGT. This CDR3 is 15 amino acids long. The chain's CDR3 is CASGLAGTSYNEQFF. In DNA, the CDR3 is TGTGCCAGCGGCCTAGCGGGAACCTCCTACAATGAGCAGTTCTTC.

The chain recombines TRBV11-2 with TRBJ1-1; 9 positions agree with TRBD1. Per the germline V gene, CDR1 is SGHAT and CDR2 is FQNNGV. Trimming took 4 bases from V and 8 from J; bases not matched to a gene: 8. There are 14 residues in the CDR3. CDR3 in amino acids: CASSYGQGNREAFF. The CDR3 nucleotides are TGTGCCAGCAGCTACGGACAGGGGAACCGCGAAGCTTTCTTT.

This clone came up a few times. V is TRBV2 and J is TRBJ1-2; tentatively, D is TRBD1 (6 bases). V lost 9 bases to trimming and J lost 4 bases, with 12 bases between them. The CDR3 extends over 12 amino acids. Germline CDR1 and CDR2: SNHLY and FYNNEI. The CDR3 nucleotides read TGTGCCAGTCAACAGGGTGTCTATGGCTACACCTTC. It codes for CASQQGVYGYTF.

This clone was counted between two and nine times. The chain recombines TRBV7-9 with TRBJ2-7; D gene ambiguous. V dropped 3 bases and J dropped 4 bases, with 13 bases sitting between them. The germline gives CDR1 SEHNR, CDR2 FQNEAQ (reference sequence). The CDR3 sequence is 14 residues long. The CDR3 nucleotides are TGTGCCAGCAGCTTCTCCCTTAACCGGTACGAGCAGTACTTC. Protein: CASSFSLNRYEQYF.

There are a few counts of this clone. The chain combines TRBV19 with TRBJ1-5; 10 bases match TRBD1. The germline V gene encodes CDR1 LNHDA and CDR2 SQIVND (reference sequence). Trimming at V came to 4 bases and at J to 7 bases, leaving 16 bases not matched to a gene. CDR3 size: 18 residues. In DNA, the CDR3 is TGTGCCAGTAGTACGCCCCCCGGGACAGGGGTCACCCGGCAGCCCCAGCATTTT. As protein: CASSTPPGTGVTRQPQHF.

Only a few counts were recorded for this clone. The J gene is TRBJ2-1, the V gene TRBV10-3; 12 bases line up with TRBD2. The germline CDR1 and CDR2 sequences are ENHRY and SYGVKD. CDR3 length: 14 residues. J lost 4 bases, V lost 9 bases, and 4 bases had no gene match. The DNA for the CDR3 is TGTGCCATACGGACTAGCGGGATATACAATGAGCAGTTCTTC. Translated: CAIRTSGIYNEQFF.

CDR3 amino acids: CASSQDLWRDPHGYTF. DNA for the CDR3: TGCGCCAGCAGCCAAGATCTATGGAGGGACCCTCATGGCTACACCTTC. The chain links TRBV4-1 to TRBJ1-2; the D gene is possibly TRBD1 (5 bases). The CDR3 has 16 amino acids. Trimming shortened V by 0 bases and J by 6 bases, and 17 bases separated the two germline ends. CDR1 and CDR2 (germline): MGHRA, YSYEKL.

The table lists this clone with a few counts. The rearrangement joins TRBV29-1 to TRBJ1-4; 7 bases line up with TRBD1. Germline CDR1 reads SQVTM; CDR2 reads ANQGSEA. The CDR3 covers 13 residues. Trimming removed 6 bases from V and 7 bases from J; junction bases left unmatched: 8. The chain's CDR3 is CSVAGGLGEKLFF. The CDR3 coding sequence is TGCAGCGTCGCAGGGGGTCTGGGTGAAAAACTGTTTTTT.

This clone was picked up a small number of times. The chain has TRBV5-1 and TRBJ2-1, with TRBD2 as a possible D gene (6 bases). With 2 bases removed from V and 6 bases from J, the gap between germline ends came to 12 bases. The CDR3 is 14 residues long. Germline V gene sequence: CDR1 SGHRS, CDR2 YFSETQ. CDR3 loop: CASSFTSRSNEQFF. As DNA, the CDR3 is TGCGCCAGCAGCTTCACTAGCCGATCCAATGAGCAGTTCTTC.

The V call is TRBV5-4, the J call TRBJ2-3; 11 nucleotides match TRBD2. The CDR3 totals 16 residues. V trimming: 4 bases; J trimming: 4 bases; junction bases outside the gene matches: 8. CDR1 is SGHNT, CDR2 YYREEE, per germline (reference sequence). CDR3 protein: CASSARLAGMADTQYF. The CDR3 DNA reads TGTGCCAGCAGCGCAAGACTAGCGGGAATGGCAGATACGCAGTATTTT.

The chain recombines TRBV28 with TRBJ1-2; D possibly corresponds to TRBD1 (5 bases). Trimming stripped 8 bases from V and 4 bases from J, with 11 bases between. The CDR3 totals 12 residues. The germline V gene has CDR1 MDHEN and CDR2 SYDVKM. CDR3 region: CASADNFYGYTF. The CDR3 DNA sequence: TGTGCCAGCGCGGACAATTTCTATGGCTACACCTTC.

The chain is built from TRBV18 and TRBJ2-2; possibly TRBD1 for D (6 bases). The length of the CDR3 is 15 residues. Trimming removed 7 bases at V and 2 bases at J, with 14 bases between. From germline, CDR1 is KGHSH and CDR2 LQKENI. CDR3 residues: CASWTGTKNTGELFF. CDR3 in DNA: TGTGCCAGCTGGACCGGGACAAAAAACACCGGGGAGCTGTTTTTT.

This clone was found a few times. The V call is TRBV29-1, the J call TRBJ2-3; D gene ambiguous. The CDR3 loop spans 15 amino acids. CDR1 SQVTM and CDR2 ANQGSEA come from the germline V gene. V was pared by 2 bases and J by 1 base, with 13 bases between. CDR3 loop: CSVEKGQVGTDTQYF. The CDR3 DNA follows: TGCAGCGTTGAAAAAGGTCAGGTGGGCACAGATACGCAGTATTTT.

This clone was seen a few times. The genes are TRBV7-9 and TRBJ2-7; the D is unclear. Trimming pared 2 bases from V and 9 bases from J, leaving 17 bases between. The CDR3 sequence is 14 residues long. Germline CDR1 SEHNR, CDR2 FQNEAQ (reference sequence). The CDR3, as DNA: TGTGCCAGCAGCTTACTGATTGACAACCACGGGCAGTACTTC. It is translated as CASSLLIDNHGQYF.

This clone turned up a few times. The rearrangement joins TRBV30 to TRBJ1-2; 9 nucleotides match TRBD1. V shed 4 bases, J shed 1 base, and the junction held 7 bases outside the gene matches. Germline CDR1 reads GTSNPN; CDR2 reads SVGIG (reference sequence). CDR3 size: 15 residues. The DNA for the CDR3 is TGTGCCTGGAACGGTGCGGGACAGGGTAACTATGGCTACACCTTC. This translates into CAWNGAGQGNYGYTF.

This clone has more than one count but fewer than ten. This chain uses TRBV29-1 with TRBJ2-7; D is undetermined. CDR1 and CDR2 from the germline V gene are SQVTM and ANQGSEA. The CDR3 covers 13 residues. V lost 2 bases to trimming and J lost 12 bases, with 20 bases between them. The CDR3 loop is CSVESQTSQTVYF. Written as DNA, the CDR3 is TGCAGCGTTGAATCCCAGACAAGCCAAACCGTGTACTTC.

V gene TRBV5-8 combines with J gene TRBJ2-7, with 9 bases that match TRBD1. Germline V CDR1 and CDR2: SGHTS, YDEGEE. The CDR3 loop spans 14 amino acids. With V trimmed by 4 bases and J by 1 base, 3 bases remained unmatched. CDR3 nucleotides: TGTGCCAGCAGCCGACAGGGGGGATCCTACGAGCAGTACTTC. Amino acids: CASSRQGGSYEQYF.

This clone was seen a few times. This rearrangement joins TRBV4-2 to TRBJ2-1; TRBD2 is a possible D gene (5 bases). The CDR3 spans 16 residues. The germline V and J ends were trimmed by 2 bases and 5 bases, with 16 bases remaining between them. Germline CDR1 is LGHNA and CDR2 is YNFKEQ. CDR3 sequence (DNA): TGTGCCAGCAGCCAATTGAAATCCTCGGGGAACAATGAGCAGTTCTTC. As protein: CASSQLKSSGNNEQFF.

This chain connects TRBV6-5 to TRBJ2-7, with 7 bases aligning to TRBD1. The V and J ends lost 5 bases and 6 bases, in that order; junction bases with no gene match: 7. The germline V gene has CDR1 MNHEY and CDR2 SVGAGI. CDR3 size: 13 residues. The CDR3 bases are TGTGCCAGCAGTAGGGACAGTGTACTCGAGCAGTACTTC. Amino acids: CASSRDSVLEQYF.

The chain combines TRBV7-3 with TRBJ2-2; D might be TRBD2 (6 bases). Germline values: CDR1 SGHTA, CDR2 FQGTGA. The CDR3 spans 14 residues. V lost 8 bases and J lost 5, with 15 bases in between. The DNA of the CDR3 is TGTGCCAGCCGATCGGGACGGGGGACCGGGGAGCTGTTTTTT. Encoded protein: CASRSGRGTGELFF.

In this sample, this clone turned up a few times. The chain is built from TRBV27 and TRBJ2-5; 13 nucleotides line up with TRBD2. V was pared by 8 bases and J by 1 base, with 7 bases of the junction left unmatched. The CDR3 is made up of 16 amino acids. Germline V gene sequence: CDR1 MNHEY, CDR2 SMNVEV (reference sequence). The DNA for the CDR3 is TGTGCCAGCGGAGCCGGGACTAGCGGGATCCAAGAGACCCAGTACTTC. Protein sequence: CASGAGTSGIQETQYF.

This clone was picked up a small number of times. J is TRBJ1-2 and V is TRBV15; D uncertain. The CDR3 runs 14 residues. The germline gives CDR1 LNHNV, CDR2 YYDKDF (reference sequence). The V end lost 0 bases, the J end lost 3 bases, and 8 bases lay between the germline ends. In nucleotides, the CDR3 is TGTGCCACCAGCAGAGATGCGAGCGACTATGGCTACACCTTC. It specifies CATSRDASDYGYTF. Full variable domain (rest looked up from reference TRBV15 and TRBJ1-2): DAMVIQNPRYQVTQFGKPVTLSCSQTLNHNVMYWYQQKSSQAPKLLFHYYDKDFNNEADTPDNFQSRRPNTSFCFLDIRSPGLGDTAMYLCATSRDASDYGYTFGSGTRLTVV.

In this sample, this clone turned up a few times. This chain links TRBV19 with TRBJ1-2, with D perhaps TRBD1 (5 bases). Trimming removed 9 bases from V and 4 bases from J, with 18 bases in between. The length of the CDR3 is 14 residues. Germline CDR1 reads LNHDA; CDR2 reads SQIVND (reference sequence). The CDR3 sequence: CASGRTDTRYGYTF. As DNA, the CDR3 is TGTGCCAGCGGTAGAACGGACACCCGCTATGGCTACACCTTC.

This clone occurred a few times. The chain recombines TRBV9 with TRBJ2-1; TRBD1 matches at 8 bases. V lost 0 bases to trimming and J lost 8 bases; unmatched junction nucleotides: 10. The CDR3 spans 16 residues. Germline V lookup: CDR1 SGDLS, CDR2 YYNGEE. The CDR3 nucleotides are TGTGCCAGCAGCGTAGAATCCGACAGGGGAAGGGATGAGCAGTTCTTC. Encoded protein: CASSVESDRGRDEQFF.